Listed here are 23 T cell receptor beta chains from one sample, sequenced in a study of shared clonotypes between healthy human individuals. Clones were sequenced by immunoSEQ multiplex PCR, and TCRdb holds only the in-frame ones, with some missing. The table has 2 million or so clones, roughly 94% seen once. The naive CD8 fraction comprised CD45RO-negative cells positively selected for CCR7 and excluded terminally differentiated effector memory CD45RA+ cells. The material sequenced was naive CD8+ T cells sorted from blood. All receptors come from a man aged 18 to 30 in good health.

The V call is TRBV7-9, the J call TRBJ1-1; TRBD1 is a possible D gene (5 bases). The germline V gene encodes CDR1 SEHNR and CDR2 FQNEAQ (reference sequence). V lost 3 bases and J lost 4, with 15 bases in between. The CDR3 extends over 15 amino acids. The CDR3, as DNA: TGTGCCAGCAGCTTTCAGGGTTTCGGGGGCACTGAAGCTTTCTTT. It encodes CASSFQGFGGTEAFF.

The rearrangement links TRBV4-3 to TRBJ2-2, with 10 nucleotides matching TRBD2. This CDR3 is built from 18 residues. The trim removed 0 bases at V and 2 bases at J, leaving 6 bases unmatched. In germline, CDR1 is LGHNA, CDR2 YSLEER. CDR3 nucleotides: TGCGCCAGCAGCCAAGATCCTAGCGGGAGATCAAACACCGGGGAGCTGTTTTTT. It translates to CASSQDPSGRSNTGELFF.

The chain links TRBV6-5 to TRBJ2-1; TRBD1 agrees at 7 bases. The CDR3 sequence is 15 residues long. Per germline, CDR1 MNHEY and CDR2 SVGAGI. The junction had 8 bases not matched to a gene; V was cut back by 7 bases and J by 2 bases. The CDR3 bases are TGTGCCAGCAAATTTAGACAGGGACCCTACAATGAGCAGTTCTTC. Protein: CASKFRQGPYNEQFF.

The chain employs TRBV28 and TRBJ1-6; a weak D match, TRBD1 (5 bases). In germline, CDR1 is MDHEN, CDR2 SYDVKM. The CDR3 runs to 14 residues. Trimming took off 2 bases at V and 10 bases at J, with 12 bases between the two ends. CDR3 sequence (DNA): TGTGCCAGCAGTTTAGAGGGGCGGGACTCACCCCTCCACTTT. This sequence encodes CASSLEGRDSPLHF.

For this clone: The germline gene is not matched at one end of the junction; a read error may be the cause. The chain joins TRBV7-7 to TRBJ1-3, with 8 nucleotides matching TRBD1. The CDR3 extends over 15 amino acids. Germline assignment: CDR1 SSHAT and CDR2 FNYEAQ (reference sequence). In DNA, the CDR3 is TGTGCTAGCAGCTCCGGGACAGGCTCTGGAAACACCATATATTTT. Its translation is CASSSGTGSGNTIYF.

This clone was recorded once. The rearrangement uses TRBV5-1 and TRBJ1-1; 10 nucleotides align to TRBD1. Germline-derived CDR1 and CDR2 are SGHRS and YFSETQ. V was pared by 2 bases and J by 0 bases, with 7 bases of the junction left unmatched. The CDR3 covers 17 residues. CDR3 DNA sequence: TGCGCCAGCAGCTTCGTCGGGACAGGGGTTATGAACACTGAAGCTTTCTTT. Its translation is CASSFVGTGVMNTEAFF.

Concerning this clone itself: The same CDR3 also results from other DNA sequences found in this sample. V gene TRBV6-5 combines with J gene TRBJ2-7; D remains unclear. From germline, CDR1 is MNHEY and CDR2 SVGAGI. The V and J ends lost 0 bases and 0 bases respectively, with 6 bases between them. CDR3 length: 14 amino acids. The CDR3 sequence is CASSYSPDSYEQYF. The CDR3 bases are TGTGCCAGCAGTTACTCGCCAGACTCCTACGAGCAGTACTTC.

The V and J genes are TRBV11-2 and TRBJ2-1, with 9 bases lining up with TRBD2. This CDR3 region has 16 residues. The V segment lost 5 bases and the J segment 8 bases; nucleotides outside the gene matches: 13. Looked up from germline, CDR1 is SGHAT and CDR2 is FQNNGV. The CDR3 sequence is CASSPSGTSTPYEQFF. CDR3 nucleotides: TGTGCCAGCAGCCCATCCGGGACTAGCACACCCTATGAGCAGTTCTTC.

This rearrangement joins TRBV7-8 to TRBJ2-5; D gene unclear. The germline V gene encodes CDR1 SGHVS and CDR2 FQNEAQ. The CDR3 length is 14 residues. V was shortened by 1 base and J by 7 bases, with 13 bases between the two germline ends. The CDR3 here is CASSLEGYLGTQYF. DNA for the CDR3: TGTGCCAGCAGCTTAGAGGGCTACCTGGGGACCCAGTACTTC.

With regard to this clone: Other DNA sequences in this specimen translate into the identical CDR3. In DNA form, the CDR3 reads TGTGCCAGCAGCCTAACACGCAATGAGCAGTTCTTC. Encoded protein: CASSLTRNEQFF. The V and J genes are TRBV27 and TRBJ2-1; D uncertain. Germline V gene data show CDR1 as MNHEY and CDR2 as SMNVEV (reference sequence). The length of the CDR3 is 12 residues. V was clipped by 6 bases and J by 6 bases, with 9 bases between them.

The chain links TRBV27 to TRBJ2-7; TRBD1 matches at 7 bases. Germline values: CDR1 MNHEY, CDR2 SMNVEV (reference sequence). The junction had 8 bases not matched to a gene; V was cut back by 3 bases and J by 3 bases. The CDR3 has 15 amino acids. CDR3 DNA: TGTGCCAGCAGTTTCGGTTGGACAGGAGACTACGAGCAGTACTTC. This codes for CASSFGWTGDYEQYF.

This sequence joins TRBV13 and TRBJ1-5; 9 bases fit TRBD1. Germline V CDR1 and CDR2: PRHDT, FYEKMQ (reference sequence). The CDR3 runs 15 residues. V dropped 5 bases and J dropped 3; count of bases not matched to a gene: 5. This chain's CDR3 is CASSSGTGNNQPQHF. CDR3 coding DNA: TGTGCCAGCAGCAGCGGGACAGGGAACAATCAGCCCCAGCATTTT.

The chain recombines TRBV28 with TRBJ2-5; 15 nucleotides line up with TRBD2. Germline V gene lookup returns CDR1 MDHEN and CDR2 SYDVKM. The CDR3 has 16 residues. J lost 1 base, V lost 5 bases, and 2 bases had no gene match. The CDR3, as DNA: TGTGCCAGCAGTCCGGGACTAGCGGGAGGCCAAGAGACCCAGTACTTC. Encoded protein: CASSPGLAGGQETQYF.

Note on this clone: This specimen includes other DNA sequences encoding the same CDR3. The J gene is TRBJ2-7, the V gene TRBV6-1; D call uncertain. Trimming left V 3 bases short and J 3 bases short, with 6 bases between. CDR3 length equals 12 residues. CDR1 and CDR2 (germline): MNHNS, SASEGT. The DNA for the CDR3 is TGTGCCAGCAGTGAGGTGGGCTACGAGCAGTACTTC. Encoded protein: CASSEVGYEQYF.

CDR3 DNA sequence: TGTGCCAGCAGCCCCCCGTGGTCTAGCGGGGGGGCGTACGAGCAGTACTTC. This translates into CASSPPWSSGGAYEQYF. The chain carries TRBV11-3 and TRBJ2-7, with 12 bases matching TRBD2. V lost 5 bases to trimming and J lost 4 bases; unmatched junction nucleotides: 12. The CDR3 is 17 amino acids. Germline CDR1 is SGHNT and CDR2 is YENEEA.

This chain links TRBV27 with TRBJ1-6; 8 positions match TRBD1. This CDR3 region has 14 residues. V shed 5 bases and J 6 bases; nucleotides not matched to a gene: 3. In germline, CDR1 is MNHEY, CDR2 SMNVEV (reference sequence). The CDR3 DNA sequence: TGTGCCAGCAGTGCAGGGGGCTCTAATTCACCCCTCCACTTT. It specifies CASSAGGSNSPLHF.

This clone appeared a single time. The chain's CDR3 is CASSNVGYEQYF. The CDR3 region has the DNA TGTGCCAGCAGTAATGTAGGATACGAGCAGTACTTC. The J gene is TRBJ2-7, the V gene TRBV6-1, with D unclear. This CDR3 has 12 residues. Germline lookup yields CDR1 MNHNS and CDR2 SASEGT. Trimming took 5 bases from V and 4 from J, leaving 9 bases between them.

In nucleotides, the CDR3 is TGCGCCAGCAGTCGGGGGGGCCTAGACACTGAAGCTTTCTTT. Translation: CASSRGGLDTEAFF. The gene calls are TRBV10-1 and TRBJ1-1; weak D call: TRBD1 (6 bases). Germline V gene lookup returns CDR1 WNHNN and CDR2 SYGVQD (reference sequence). Trimming removed 5 bases from V and 3 bases from J, with 13 bases in between. CDR3 size: 14 residues.

The rearrangement uses TRBV11-2 and TRBJ2-3; 9 bases are a match to TRBD2. V was clipped by 2 bases and J by 4 bases; unmatched bases: 7. This CDR3 has 16 amino acids. CDR1 and CDR2 from the germline V gene are SGHAT and FQNNGV. The CDR3 nucleotides read TGTGCCAGCAGCTTAACGGCGGGGGGGCGCGCAGATACGCAGTATTTT. It yields the protein CASSLTAGGRADTQYF.

About this clone: Other DNA sequences in the same sample also yield this CDR3. J is TRBJ1-2 and V is TRBV2; tentative D call: TRBD1 (5 bases). Germline V lookup: CDR1 SNHLY, CDR2 FYNNEI. CDR3 length: 13 amino acids. V was clipped by 4 bases and J by 3 bases, with 9 bases between them. CDR3 protein: CASSAGLDYGYTF. DNA for the CDR3: TGTGCCAGCAGTGCAGGGTTAGACTATGGCTACACCTTC. Full variable domain (missing parts from reference TRBV2 and TRBJ1-2): EPEVTQTPSHQVTQMGQEVILRCVPISNHLYFYWYRQILGQKVEFLVSFYNNEISEKSEIFDDQFSVERPDGSNFTLKIRSTKLEDSAMYFCASSAGLDYGYTFGSGTRLTVV.

The chain couples TRBV28 to TRBJ1-2; D call uncertain. The CDR3 spans 14 residues. Per germline, CDR1 MDHEN and CDR2 SYDVKM. The V end lost 5 bases, the J end lost 3 bases, and 13 bases lay between the germline ends. The CDR3 region is CASSLATADYGYTF. Written as DNA, the CDR3 is TGTGCCAGCAGTCTCGCAACGGCCGACTATGGCTACACCTTC.

The CDR3 protein is CASSLEVNEKLFF. The CDR3 region has the DNA TGTGCCAGCAGCTTAGAAGTTAATGAAAAACTGTTTTTT. V gene TRBV5-4 combines with J gene TRBJ1-4, with D unclear. The V gene's germline CDR1 is SGHNT and CDR2 YYREEE (reference sequence). This CDR3 contains 13 residues. V lost 2 bases to trimming and J lost 4 bases, with 6 bases between them.

This clone is a singleton in its sample. The V and J genes are TRBV7-9 and TRBJ2-5; D not certain. Looked up from germline, CDR1 is SEHNR and CDR2 is FQNEAQ (reference sequence). V lost 5 bases to trimming and J lost 5 bases, with 12 bases between them. The CDR3 totals 13 residues. The CDR3 region is CASSLGISETQYF. In DNA form, the CDR3 reads TGTGCCAGCAGCCTTGGGATTAGTGAGACCCAGTACTTC.